The entry below describes one T cell receptor beta chain. No antigen is known for it. Around 9.1 x 10^4 TCR templates per sample were sequenced. Libraries were prepared by immunoSEQ multiplex PCR; TCRdb keeps only in-frame clonotypes and omits some of them. The sample consists of about 80,000 clones, 95% of them appearing once. Germline V CDR1 and CDR2: MNHEY, SMNVEV (reference sequence). The CDR3 covers 15 residues. The ends lost 4 bases at V and 3 bases at J; junction bases unmatched: 6. This specimen comes from a study of siplizumab effects on memory and regulatory T cells. Regarding the study as a whole: Proliferating Tregs from siplizumab cultures lacked functional confirmation of suppression. Proliferating CD4+ or CD8+ clones, roughly 80-97% of them, lacked an assignable naive or memory phenotype. The diversity of naive T cells seemed greater than that of memory cells, and their alloresponse contribution seemed major.

The TCR was taken from a human donor in good health. J is TRBJ2-3 and V is TRBV27; 8 bases agree with TRBD1. Sequencing was performed on CD8+ T cells sorted from blood. The CDR3 coding sequence is TGTGCCAGCAGTTGGTGGCAGGGGGCTACAGATACGCAGTATTTT. Its protein is CASSWWQGATDTQYF.